This T cell receptor (beta chain) appears in the sequencing data of a study of CD8 T cells in Susac syndrome. Random hexamers were used to reverse transcribe the RNA input (roughly 0.5 to 1 ug). Amplification of TCR beta CDR3 used immunoSEQ multiplex PCR across 54 Vbeta and 13 Jbeta. In TCRdb, the immunoSEQ multiplex PCR reads were re-called with MiXCR into one record per CDR3 protein. Of 150,000 to 160,000 distinct CDR3 sequences in the sample, approximately 95% were seen once. The germline CDR1 and CDR2 sequences are SQVTM and ANQGSEA. V was pared by 5 bases and J by 6 bases, with 5 bases of the junction left unmatched. This CDR3 region has 14 residues. CD8+ and CD4+ T cells taken from blood had their TCR beta sequenced.

The clonotype comes from a human donor with Susac syndrome. Sequencing was performed on CD4+ T cells from PBMCs. This sequence joins TRBV29-1 and TRBJ2-1; TRBD2 matches 12 bases. The CDR3 DNA follows: TGCAGCGTTCGACTAGCGGGGGTCATCAATGAGCAGTTCTTC. It is translated as CSVRLAGVINEQFF.